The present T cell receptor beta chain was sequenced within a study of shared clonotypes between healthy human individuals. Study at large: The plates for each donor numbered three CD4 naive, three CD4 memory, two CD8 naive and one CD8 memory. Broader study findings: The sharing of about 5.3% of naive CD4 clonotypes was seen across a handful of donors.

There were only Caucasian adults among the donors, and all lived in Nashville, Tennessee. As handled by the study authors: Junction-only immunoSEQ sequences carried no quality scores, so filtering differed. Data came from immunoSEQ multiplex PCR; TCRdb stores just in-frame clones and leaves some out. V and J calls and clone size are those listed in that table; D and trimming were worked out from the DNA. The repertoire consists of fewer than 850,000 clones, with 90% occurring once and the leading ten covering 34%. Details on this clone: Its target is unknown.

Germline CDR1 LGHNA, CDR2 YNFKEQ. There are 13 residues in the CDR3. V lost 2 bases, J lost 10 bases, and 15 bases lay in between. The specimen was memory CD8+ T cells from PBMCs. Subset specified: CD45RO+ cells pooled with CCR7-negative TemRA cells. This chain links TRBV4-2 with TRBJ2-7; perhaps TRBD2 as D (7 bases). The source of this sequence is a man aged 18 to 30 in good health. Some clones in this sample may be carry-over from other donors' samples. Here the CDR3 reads CASSQKRGAFQYF. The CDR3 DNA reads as TGTGCCAGCAGCCAAAAACGGGGGGCATTTCAGTACTTC.